The next 32 T cell receptor beta chains were all read from a single sample in a study of T cell clonality in common variable immunodeficiency (dated by TCRdb to the mid-2010s). Their antigens are not known. Overall results and qualifications from the work: Fewer deletions and N-nucleotide insertions were reportedly observed in CVID TCRbeta sequences, and highly modified clones with 13 or more V deletions were reportedly absent from CVID TCRbeta sequences.

The method behind the library was the immunoSEQ multiplex PCR assay. The table comes from immuneACCESS by way of TCRdb, which keeps in-frame sequences with V and J called. Part of the clones is missing from these tables; in studies checked, under half for an unresolved V gene and the rest for unknown reasons. This sample was tabulated with roughly 40,000 clones, among which there are no singletons. Of the sample, roughly 5.6% is held by the ten largest clones. Specimen: peripheral blood mononuclear cells. These TCRs come from a human donor with common variable immunodeficiency.

This clone has at least ten counts. The CDR3 end falls 3 residues outside the read, so it is completed with the germline J gene. V gene TRBV29-1 combines with J gene TRBJ1-2; TRBD1 is a possible D gene (6 bases). Between the trimmed V and J ends, which lost 6 bases and 5 bases, there was a span of 22 bases. Germline V CDR1 and CDR2: SQVTM, ANQGSEA. The CDR3 covers 15 residues. CDR3 protein: CSVGRYREGLYGYTF. The covered CDR3 bases are TGCAGCGTAGGGAGGTACAGGGAGGGATTGTATGGC.

Remarks on this clone: The read stops 3 residues short of the end of the CDR3; the missing end is completed from the germline J gene. The V call is TRBV19, the J call TRBJ1-1, with 7 bases that match TRBD1. Per germline, CDR1 LNHDA and CDR2 SQIVND (reference sequence). The V segment lost 6 bases and the J segment 0 bases; nucleotides outside the gene matches: 4. The CDR3 is 14 residues long. Incomplete CDR3 DNA: TGTGCCAGTAGACCACAGGGGTTGAACACTGAA. Translation gives CASRPQGLNTE. The entire CDR3 is CASRPQGLNTEAFF.

The sample holds many counts of this clone. The read stops 3 residues short of the end of the CDR3; the missing end is completed from the germline J gene. The chain carries TRBV19 and TRBJ2-2, with 10 bases that match TRBD1. Germline CDR1 and CDR2: LNHDA and SQIVND (reference sequence). V gave up 6 bases and J gave up 9 bases; unmatched junction bases: 10. This CDR3 region has 15 residues. The part of the CDR3 DNA that was read is TGTGCCAGTAGGAGGGACGGGACAGGGGCCCGGGAG. Its protein is CASRRDGTGARE. The full CDR3 reads CASRRDGTGARELFF. The complete variable domain, with remaining parts taken from reference TRBV19 and TRBJ2-2, reads DGGITQSPKYLFRKEGQNVTLSCEQNLNHDAMYWYRQDPGQGLRLIYYSQIVNDFQKGDIAEGYSVSREKKESFPLTVTSAQKNPTAFYLCASRRDGTGARELFFGEGSRLTVL.

In regard to this clone: The sequenced fragment ends 3 residues before the CDR3 boundary, so the rest is inferred from the germline J gene. The chain recombines TRBV5-1 with TRBJ1-1, with D perhaps TRBD1 (5 bases). The CDR3 is 13 amino acids. Per germline, CDR1 SGHRS and CDR2 YFSETQ. CDR3 DNA (partial): TGCGCCAGCAGCTCCCGACAGACAACGGAA. Amino acid sequence: CASSSRQTTE. The whole CDR3 sequence is CASSSRQTTEAFF.

This clone was seen ten or more times. The DNA ends 3 residues before the CDR3 does, and the rest of the CDR3 is filled in from the germline J gene. The J gene is TRBJ1-1, the V gene TRBV7-3; D call uncertain. V lost 5 bases to trimming and J lost 3 bases, with 10 bases between them. Germline V gene sequence: CDR1 SGHTA, CDR2 FQGTGA. The CDR3 is 13 residues long. The CDR3: CASSALGYTEAFF. The sequenced part of the CDR3 DNA is TGTGCCAGCAGCGCCTTAGGGTACACTGAA. The whole variable domain, remainder taken from reference TRBV7-3 and TRBJ1-1, is GAGVSQTPSNKVTEKGKYVELRCDPISGHTALYWYRQSLGQGPEFLIYFQGTGAADDSGLPNDRFFAVRPEGSVSTLKIQRTERGDSAVYLCASSALGYTEAFFGQGTRLTVV.

Ten or more counts support this clone. The CDR3 goes on 3 residues after the read ends, and that part is filled in from the germline J gene. The rearrangement links TRBV19 to TRBJ1-1, with TRBD1 as a possible D gene (5 bases). In germline, CDR1 is LNHDA, CDR2 SQIVND (reference sequence). The length of the CDR3 is 15 residues. The germline V and J ends were trimmed by 7 bases and 3 bases, with 18 bases remaining between them. This CDR3 reads CASTYGRGTDTEAFF. The sequenced CDR3 bases are TGTGCCAGTACTTATGGTCGGGGGACGGACACTGAA.

There are a few counts of this clone. Sequencing ends 3 residues short of the CDR3 end; the germline J gene provides the rest. V usage is TRBV20-1 and J usage is TRBJ2-5; tentative D call: TRBD2 (6 bases). V was pared by 0 bases and J by 2 bases, with 10 bases between. The CDR3 runs to 14 residues. Germline loops: CDR1 DFQATT, CDR2 SNEGSKA (reference sequence). The CDR3 sequence is CSARELAEQETQYF. CDR3 bases read: TGCAGTGCTAGAGAATTAGCGGAGCAAGAGACC.

In regard to this clone: Read coverage stops 3 residues before the CDR3 terminus; the germline J gene supplies the remainder. This chain connects TRBV18 to TRBJ2-4, with 11 bases aligning to TRBD2. The CDR3 loop spans 15 amino acids. The V and J ends lost 1 base and 6 bases, in that order; junction bases with no gene match: 2. The germline CDR1 and CDR2 sequences are KGHSH and LQKENI. The CDR3 bases that were read are TGTGCCAGCTCACCACTGGGGACTAGCGGAAACATT. Protein product: CASSPLGTSGNI. Given in full, the CDR3 is CASSPLGTSGNIQYF.

The table lists this clone with a few counts. The DNA ends 3 residues before the CDR3 does, and the rest of the CDR3 is filled in from the germline J gene. Other DNA sequences in the same sample also yield this CDR3. This sequence joins TRBV19 and TRBJ1-2; D is perhaps TRBD1 (6 bases). The CDR3 loop spans 13 amino acids. The germline V gene has CDR1 LNHDA and CDR2 SQIVND (reference sequence). Trimming shortened V by 7 bases and J by 7 bases, and 16 bases separated the two germline ends. CDR3 bases read: TGTGCCAGTACCGGGACAAGCACGCGTGGC. It codes for CASTGTSTRG. The entire CDR3 reads CASTGTSTRGYTF.

This clone was seen a handful of times. Read data end 3 residues before the CDR3 end; the end is taken from the germline J gene. This chain uses TRBV30 with TRBJ2-7, with 10 bases identical to TRBD1. Unmatched junction bases numbered 5, after V lost 4 bases and J lost 2 bases. CDR1 is GTSNPN and CDR2 is SVGIG in the germline V gene (reference sequence). The CDR3 is made up of 14 amino acids. The sequenced part of the CDR3 DNA is TGTGCCTGGATAAGGACAGGGGGGACCTACGAG. Its translation: CAWIRTGGTYE. The whole CDR3 reads CAWIRTGGTYEQYF.

This clone was recorded at least ten times. The CDR3 end lies 3 residues beyond the end of the read and is filled in from the germline J gene. The gene calls are TRBV29-1 and TRBJ2-3; TRBD2 matches at 8 bases. This CDR3 has 14 residues. From germline, CDR1 is SQVTM and CDR2 ANQGSEA. The J segment lost 7 bases and the V segment lost 2 bases, leaving 8 bases of the junction unmatched. Incomplete CDR3 DNA: TGCAGCGTTGAACAGCGGGAGTTATGGAATACG. As protein: CSVEQRELWNT. The whole CDR3 region reads CSVEQRELWNTQYF.

This clone was counted ten times or more. The missing CDR3 end, 3 residues past where the read stops, is filled in from the germline J gene. The rearrangement links TRBV30 to TRBJ1-6, with a weak D call TRBD1 (5 bases). Germline lookup yields CDR1 GTSNPN and CDR2 SVGIG (reference sequence). The CDR3 has 13 amino acids. Trimming took 2 bases from V and 6 from J, leaving 8 bases between them. The DNA read from the CDR3 is TGTGCCTGGAGTTACAGGAGTAATTCACCC. Translated, it gives CAWSYRSNSP. The entire CDR3 reads CAWSYRSNSPLHF.

This clone showed up just a few times. The DNA read from the CDR3 is TGTGCCAGCAGCTCACAGGGGTCCGGGAGCAGCGGGGAG. Translation gives CASSSQGSGSSGE. The whole CDR3 region reads CASSSQGSGSSGELFF. The V and J genes are TRBV7-6 and TRBJ2-2, with D maybe TRBD1 (7 bases). The CDR3 end is not reached by the read, which stops 3 residues before it; the germline J gene fills it in. Trimming stripped 4 bases from V and 7 bases from J, with 19 bases between. The CDR3 runs 16 residues. Per germline, CDR1 SGHVS and CDR2 FNYEAQ. Based on the CDR3 plus reference TRBV7-6 and TRBJ2-2, the full variable domain is GAGVSQSPRYKVTKRGQDVALRCDPISGHVSLYWYRQALGQGPEFLTYFNYEAQQDKSGLPNDRFSAERPEGSISTLTIQRTEQRDSAMYRCASSSQGSGSSGELFFGEGSRLTVL.

In its sample, this clone was seen a few times. The missing CDR3 end, 3 residues past where the read stops, is filled in from the germline J gene. V and J are TRBV6-2 or TRBV6-3 and TRBJ2-1, with 7 bases lining up with TRBD2. Germline lookup yields CDR1 MNHEY and CDR2 SVGEGT. Trimming cost V 6 bases and J 3 bases; bases outside gene matches: 8. The CDR3 contains 15 residues. The covered CDR3 bases are TGTGCCAGCAGACTTCTAGCGGCTAACTACAATGAG. It is translated as CASRLLAANYNE. The complete CDR3 protein is CASRLLAANYNEQFF.

Remarks on this clone: Sequencing ends 3 residues short of the CDR3 end; the germline J gene provides the rest. The genes are TRBV20-1 and TRBJ2-3; 11 nucleotides line up with TRBD2. Germline V gene data show CDR1 as DFQATT and CDR2 as SNEGSKA (reference sequence). This CDR3 is built from 15 residues. Germline trimming cut 3 bases from V and 7 bases from J; bases unmatched to any gene: 9. The part of the CDR3 DNA that was read is TGCAGTGCTAGGGCCGTAGCGGGGGGGGTGTATACG. It codes for CSARAVAGGVYT. The entire CDR3 protein reads CSARAVAGGVYTQYF.

This clone turned up a few times. The CDR3 end lies 3 residues beyond the end of the read and is filled in from the germline J gene. V and J are TRBV18 and TRBJ1-4; unclear D gene. V lost 6 bases and J lost 8, with 7 bases in between. Germline values: CDR1 KGHSH, CDR2 LQKENI. The CDR3 covers 11 residues. The CDR3 loop reads CASSQEEKLFF. The part of the CDR3 DNA that was read is TGTGCCAGCTCCCAGGAAGAAAAA.

The CDR3 loop reads CASRKWDSLSMGYTF. The sequenced part of the CDR3 DNA is TGTGCCAGTAGAAAATGGGACAGCCTGTCGATGGGC. The chain uses TRBV19 and TRBJ1-2, with 7 bases lining up with TRBD1. The read is 3 residues too short to cover the CDR3 end, so that end is filled in from the germline J gene. The germline V gene has CDR1 LNHDA and CDR2 SQIVND (reference sequence). The CDR3 length is 15 residues.

On this clone itself: The read falls 3 residues short of the CDR3 end, and the missing part is taken from the germline J gene. This sequence joins TRBV2 and TRBJ2-7, with a weak D call TRBD2 (6 bases). This CDR3 has 13 amino acids. Germline V CDR1 and CDR2: SNHLY, FYNNEI. The V end was cut by 3 bases, the J end by 2 bases, with 8 bases between. The DNA read from the CDR3 is TGTGCCAGCAGTGACGGCGGGGCCTACGAG. Translated: CASSDGGAYE. The CDR3 as a whole reads CASSDGGAYEQYF.

This clone appeared many times. Read data end 3 residues before the CDR3 end; the end is taken from the germline J gene. V usage is TRBV19 and J usage is TRBJ2-1; 10 nucleotides match TRBD2. The CDR3 sequence is 18 residues long. V lost 1 base and J lost 3; bases outside the gene matches: 9. Germline CDR1 LNHDA, CDR2 SQIVND (reference sequence). This CDR3 is CASSIGSGGSFVYNEQFF. The CDR3 bases that were read are TGTGCCAGTAGTATAGGTAGCGGGGGGTCATTCGTCTACAATGAG.

This clone turned up a few times. The read terminates 3 residues before the CDR3 end, so the remaining end is supplied by the germline J gene. The chain joins TRBV2 to TRBJ2-7, with D maybe TRBD2 (5 bases). In germline, CDR1 is SNHLY, CDR2 FYNNEI. V was cut by 2 bases and J by 0 bases, with 11 bases left in between. This CDR3 spans 15 amino acids. The DNA read from the CDR3 is TGTGCCAGCAGTGAAAGAGGGCTCAGCTCCTACGAG. This sequence encodes CASSERGLSSYE. The CDR3, in full, reads CASSERGLSSYEQYF.

This clone appeared many times. Sequencing ends 3 residues short of the CDR3 end; the germline J gene provides the rest. The chain employs TRBV29-1 and TRBJ2-3; 7 bases map to TRBD1. V shed 6 bases and J 1 base; nucleotides not matched to a gene: 1. Germline CDR1 is SQVTM and CDR2 is ANQGSEA. This CDR3 is built from 12 residues. The CDR3 DNA, read in part, is TGCAGCGTCGACAGGGGCACAGATACG. Translation: CSVDRGTDT. The CDR3 in its entirety is CSVDRGTDTQYF.

This clone was seen many times. Relative to the germline gene, one junction end is altered; a read error may explain this. The read ends 3 residues shy of where the CDR3 ends; the end is completed using the germline J gene. The chain uses TRBV4-2 and TRBJ2-1; D remains unclear. The CDR3 runs 13 residues. Germline V CDR1 and CDR2: LGHNA, YNFKEQ. The CDR3 sequence: CASSQATVTEQFF. The part of the CDR3 DNA that was read is TGCGCCAGCAGCCAAGCTACAGTCACTGAG.

This clone was recorded many times. The CDR3 end falls 3 residues outside the read, so it is completed with the germline J gene. V usage is TRBV20-1 and J usage is TRBJ1-1, with 8 bases fitting TRBD1. This CDR3 region has 14 residues. Germline V lookup: CDR1 DFQATT, CDR2 SNEGSKA (reference sequence). After removal of 7 bases from V and 3 bases from J, the junction contained 10 bases not matched to a gene. CDR3: CSGGDRRLDTEAFF. The covered CDR3 bases are TGCAGTGGTGGGGACAGGAGATTGGACACTGAA.

There are a few counts of this clone. From the germline J gene comes the end of the CDR3, since the read stops 3 residues before it. The genes are TRBV10-2 and TRBJ1-2, with 9 bases fitting TRBD1. This CDR3 is 11 amino acids long. In germline, CDR1 is WSHSY, CDR2 SAAADI. Incomplete CDR3 DNA: TGCGCCAGCAGGGGGGACAGGGAA. Translating gives CASRGDRE. The full CDR3 is CASRGDREYTF.

Points on this clone: The CDR3 goes on 3 residues after the read ends, and that part is filled in from the germline J gene. The chain uses TRBV18 and TRBJ2-5; 8 bases are a match to TRBD1. CDR3 length equals 16 residues. Germline assignment: CDR1 KGHSH and CDR2 LQKENI. Germline trimming cut 2 bases from V and 5 bases from J; bases unmatched to any gene: 10. CDR3 protein: CASSPSTVGQGETQYF. Partial CDR3 DNA: TGTGCCAGCTCACCAAGCACAGTCGGACAGGGTGAGACC.

This clone was detected a few times. The read terminates 3 residues ahead of where the CDR3 ends, so the germline J gene completes it. The rearrangement uses TRBV30 and TRBJ2-7; D remains ambiguous. Germline assignment: CDR1 GTSNPN and CDR2 SVGIG (reference sequence). This CDR3 is built from 13 residues. V was shortened by 0 bases and J by 0 bases, with 6 bases between the two germline ends. The covered CDR3 bases are TGTGCCTGGAGTGTCGCAGTCTCCTACGAG. Its protein product is CAWSVAVSYE. In full, the CDR3 reads CAWSVAVSYEQYF.

This clone has only a few counts. The read ends 3 residues before the CDR3 terminus; that terminus is restored from the germline J gene. The chain links TRBV20-1 to TRBJ2-7; D gene ambiguous. V lost 5 bases and J 6 bases, leaving 20 bases between the germline ends. The V gene's germline CDR1 is DFQATT and CDR2 SNEGSKA (reference sequence). This CDR3 spans 14 amino acids. This CDR3 reads CSAQRLQPGIEQYF. The CDR3 DNA, read in part, is TGCAGTGCTCAGCGACTCCAACCTGGAATCGAG.

This clone was counted only a few times. The read terminates 3 residues ahead of where the CDR3 ends, so the germline J gene completes it. The rearrangement links TRBV7-9 to TRBJ2-7; 8 positions match TRBD1. The CDR3 totals 12 residues. Losses at the gene ends were 6 bases for V and 5 bases for J; bases not matched to a gene: 3. The germline V gene has CDR1 SEHNR and CDR2 FQNEAQ (reference sequence). Incomplete CDR3 DNA: TGTGCCAGCAGGACAGGGGTTGACGAG. It codes for CASRTGVDE. The entire CDR3 sequence reads CASRTGVDEQYF. The full variable domain, completed using reference TRBV7-9 and TRBJ2-7, is DTGVSQNPRHKITKRGQNVTFRCDPISEHNRLYWYRQTLGQGPEFLTYFQNEAQLEKSRLLSDRFSAERPKGSFSTLEIQRTEQGDSAMYLCASRTGVDEQYFGPGTRLTVT.

This clone was seen a few times. The observed sequence ends 3 residues before the CDR3 terminus, with the missing tail filled in from the germline J gene. The gene calls are TRBV18 and TRBJ2-2, with 7 bases aligning to TRBD1. The CDR3 is 15 residues long. CDR1 is KGHSH, CDR2 LQKENI, per germline. J lost 2 bases, V lost 6 bases, and 6 bases had no gene match. Partial CDR3 DNA: TGTGCCAGCTCTCAGAGACAGGGAAACACCGGGGAG. Translating it yields CASSQRQGNTGE. The whole CDR3 sequence is CASSQRQGNTGELFF.

Details on this clone: Read sequence stops 3 residues before the CDR3 end, and the germline J gene provides the missing end. The chain links TRBV6-2 or TRBV6-3 to TRBJ1-2, with D uncertain. CDR1 and CDR2 from the germline V gene are MNHEY and SVGEGT. Trimming left V 6 bases short and J 4 bases short, with 12 bases between. The CDR3 is 13 amino acids. The DNA read from the CDR3 is TGTGCCAGCAGCCCTGCAGGAGTCTATGGC. Amino acids: CASSPAGVYG. The CDR3 as a whole reads CASSPAGVYGYTF.

Notes on this clone: The DNA ends 3 residues before the CDR3 does, and the rest of the CDR3 is filled in from the germline J gene. The genes are TRBV5-1 and TRBJ2-7, with TRBD1 matching 8 bases. The CDR3 runs to 15 residues. V trimming: 4 bases; J trimming: 3 bases; junction bases outside the gene matches: 9. Germline V gene sequence: CDR1 SGHRS, CDR2 YFSETQ. Here the CDR3 reads CASSTLAGGHYEQYF. The part of the CDR3 DNA that was read is TGCGCCAGCAGCACGCTGGCAGGGGGCCACTACGAG.

This clone was recorded at least ten times. The sequence runs out 3 residues before the end of the CDR3; the remainder is reconstructed from the germline J gene. The chain uses TRBV20-1 and TRBJ2-2; 12 nucleotides agree with TRBD2. Germline V gives CDR1 DFQATT, CDR2 SNEGSKA (reference sequence). This CDR3 has 15 residues. V dropped 5 bases and J dropped 6; count of bases not matched to a gene: 7. CDR3 sequence reads: CSASLAGGSAGELFF. The covered CDR3 bases are TGCAGTGCTTCGCTAGCGGGGGGGAGTGCCGGGGAG.